This is a list of T cell receptor beta chains from one sample in a study of shared clonotypes between healthy human individuals. Libraries were prepared by immunoSEQ multiplex PCR; TCRdb keeps only in-frame clonotypes and omits some of them. Counted here are roughly 480,000 clones, around 80% occurring once; the ten biggest clones make up 10% to 15%. The specimen was PBMCs. The source is a woman in her forties in good health. Some clones in this sample may be carry-over from other donors' samples. CDR3s include the opening cysteine and the closing phenylalanine or tryptophan. A D gene is named only where the DNA matches it firmly. Some rows have no size entry. The others give once, few or many, or a class for an expanded clone.

v_gene: TRBV5-5; d_gene: -; j_gene: TRBJ1-2; abundance: few; CDR3aa: CASSLSSGKRVYGYTF; CDR3nt: TGTGCCAGCAGCTTAAGCTCAGGGAAACGCGTCTATGGCTACACCTTC
v_gene: TRBV5-5; d_gene: -; j_gene: TRBJ1-1; abundance: -; CDR3aa: CASSLFIEGLNTEAFF; CDR3nt: TGTGCCAGCAGCTTGTTTATCGAGGGATTGAACACTGAAGCTTTCTTT
v_gene: TRBV6-1; d_gene: -; j_gene: TRBJ2-7; abundance: few; CDR3aa: CASSERRTDLYF; CDR3nt: TGTGCCAGCAGTGAGCGACGGACGGACCTATACTTC
v_gene: TRBV29-1; d_gene: TRBD2; j_gene: TRBJ2-3; abundance: -; CDR3aa: CSVEVGGSTDTQYF; CDR3nt: TGCAGCGTTGAAGTGGGCGGGAGTACAGATACGCAGTATTTT
v_gene: TRBV7-9; d_gene: -; j_gene: TRBJ1-6; abundance: -; CDR3aa: CASSQTGDSPLHF; CDR3nt: TGTGCCAGCAGCCAGACAGGAGATTCACCCCTCCACTTT
v_gene: TRBV6-6; d_gene: -; j_gene: TRBJ2-1; abundance: -; CDR3aa: CASSSRGGISYNEQFF; CDR3nt: TGTGCCAGCAGTTCCAGGGGGGGAATTTCCTACAATGAGCAGTTCTTC
v_gene: TRBV6-4; d_gene: -; j_gene: TRBJ1-5; abundance: -; CDR3aa: CASSDFLETGLQPQHF; CDR3nt: TGTGCCAGCAGTGACTTCCTAGAGACAGGACTTCAGCCCCAGCATTTT
v_gene: TRBV6-5; d_gene: -; j_gene: TRBJ2-5; abundance: -; CDR3aa: CASSSGPNHKQYF; CDR3nt: TGTGCCAGCAGTTCGGGACCTAACCATAAGCAGTACTTC
v_gene: TRBV9; d_gene: -; j_gene: TRBJ2-2; abundance: -; CDR3aa: CASSNRESGELFF; CDR3nt: TGTGCCAGCAGCAATAGGGAGTCCGGGGAGCTGTTTTTT
v_gene: TRBV5-8; d_gene: TRBD1; j_gene: TRBJ2-5; abundance: -; CDR3aa: CASSGRQGRLETQYF; CDR3nt: TGTGCCAGCAGCGGAAGACAGGGGCGCTTAGAGACCCAGTACTTC
v_gene: TRBV28; d_gene: -; j_gene: TRBJ1-2; abundance: few; CDR3aa: CASRSEGGYTF; CDR3nt: TGTGCCAGCAGGTCGGAGGGTGGCTACACCTTC
v_gene: TRBV23-1; d_gene: -; j_gene: TRBJ2-3; abundance: -; CDR3aa: CASSPPLRADTQYF; CDR3nt: TGCGCCAGCAGCCCCCCGCTGAGGGCAGATACGCAGTATTTT
v_gene: TRBV5-1; d_gene: TRBD2; j_gene: TRBJ2-1; abundance: few; CDR3aa: CASSFRSLAGYFGNEQFF; CDR3nt: TGCGCCAGCAGCTTTCGATCGCTAGCGGGATATTTCGGCAATGAGCAGTTCTTC
v_gene: TRBV27; d_gene: TRBD1; j_gene: TRBJ2-7; abundance: -; CDR3aa: CASSLIGTGGFAGGGSYEQYF; CDR3nt: TGTGCCAGCAGTTTAATTGGGACAGGGGGCTTCGCGGGAGGAGGGTCCTACGAGCAGTACTTC
v_gene: TRBV19; d_gene: TRBD1; j_gene: TRBJ2-7; abundance: few; CDR3aa: CASSIDYRPGTGSSYEQYF; CDR3nt: TGTGCCAGTAGTATAGACTACCGCCCCGGGACAGGGAGCTCCTACGAGCAGTACTTC
v_gene: TRBV5-1; d_gene: TRBD2; j_gene: TRBJ2-1; abundance: -; CDR3aa: CASSLETSGMVSYNEQFF; CDR3nt: TGCGCCAGCAGCTTGGAGACTAGCGGGATGGTGTCCTACAATGAGCAGTTCTTC
v_gene: TRBV27; d_gene: TRBD2; j_gene: TRBJ2-2; abundance: -; CDR3aa: CASSPLAGGTGELFF; CDR3nt: TGTGCCAGCAGTCCGCTAGCGGGAGGGACCGGGGAGCTGTTTTTT
v_gene: TRBV2; d_gene: -; j_gene: TRBJ2-5; abundance: -; CDR3aa: CASSFIRTTPETQYF; CDR3nt: TGTGCCAGCAGTTTCATTCGGACTACCCCCGAGACCCAGTACTTC
v_gene: TRBV28; d_gene: TRBD1; j_gene: TRBJ1-5; abundance: -; CDR3aa: CASRILDRDGQPQHF; CDR3nt: TGTGCCAGCAGAATACTGGACAGGGACGGTCAGCCCCAGCATTTT
v_gene: TRBV18; d_gene: -; j_gene: TRBJ1-3; abundance: once; CDR3aa: CASSPTGDSGNTIYF; CDR3nt: TGTGCCAGCTCACCGACTGGAGACTCTGGAAACACCATATATTTT
v_gene: TRBV18; d_gene: -; j_gene: TRBJ2-2; abundance: -; CDR3aa: CASSPWTNTGELFF; CDR3nt: TGTGCCAGCTCACCTTGGACGAACACCGGGGAGCTGTTTTTT
v_gene: TRBV6-4; d_gene: -; j_gene: TRBJ1-1; abundance: -; CDR3aa: CASSSEGGTEAFF; CDR3nt: TGTGCCAGCAGTTCCGAGGGGGGCACTGAAGCTTTCTTT
v_gene: TRBV28; d_gene: -; j_gene: TRBJ1-5; abundance: -; CDR3aa: CASSFLSSSTNQPQHF; CDR3nt: TGTGCCAGCAGCTTCCTTTCTAGCAGTACTAATCAGCCCCAGCATTTT
v_gene: TRBV19; d_gene: -; j_gene: TRBJ2-3; abundance: -; CDR3aa: CASSIALGRPDTQYF; CDR3nt: TGTGCCAGTAGTATAGCCCTAGGACGGCCAGATACGCAGTATTTT
v_gene: TRBV5-1; d_gene: -; j_gene: TRBJ2-7; abundance: -; CDR3aa: CASSYTGGDYEQYF; CDR3nt: TGCGCCAGCAGCTACACAGGAGGAGACTACGAGCAGTACTTC
v_gene: TRBV5-1; d_gene: -; j_gene: TRBJ2-3; abundance: -; CDR3aa: CASSLRPSSGADTQYF; CDR3nt: TGCGCCAGCAGCTTACGCCCGAGTTCTGGCGCAGATACGCAGTATTTT
v_gene: TRBV7-9; d_gene: -; j_gene: TRBJ2-1; abundance: -; CDR3aa: CASSLVPEAHNEQLF; CDR3nt: TGTGCCAGCAGCTTAGTTCCAGAGGCCCACAATGAGCAGCTCTTC
v_gene: TRBV27; d_gene: TRBD1; j_gene: TRBJ1-4; abundance: -; CDR3aa: CASSLYRGGEKLFF; CDR3nt: TGTGCCAGCAGTTTATACAGGGGAGGTGAAAAACTGTTTTTT
v_gene: TRBV29-1; d_gene: TRBD1; j_gene: TRBJ2-7; abundance: -; CDR3aa: CSVRGGTGMDEQYF; CDR3nt: TGCAGCGTGAGGGGGGGGACAGGGATGGACGAGCAGTACTTC
v_gene: TRBV4-2; d_gene: TRBD2; j_gene: TRBJ2-1; abundance: -; CDR3aa: CASSRETSGYYNEQFF; CDR3nt: TGTGCCAGCAGCCGGGAGACTAGCGGGTACTACAATGAGCAGTTCTTC
v_gene: TRBV11-2; d_gene: TRBD1; j_gene: TRBJ1-1; abundance: few; CDR3aa: CASSFPGGGGTEAFF; CDR3nt: TGTGCCAGCAGCTTCCCAGGGGGCGGGGGCACTGAAGCTTTCTTT
v_gene: TRBV2; d_gene: TRBD2; j_gene: TRBJ2-1; abundance: -; CDR3aa: CASTVAGGPYNEQFF; CDR3nt: TGTGCCAGCACCGTAGCGGGAGGGCCTTACAATGAGCAGTTCTTC